The 5 T cell receptor beta chains given below trace back to one sample, sequenced in a study of blood T cell repertoires in COVID-19. TCRdb's copy holds only in-frame clones and misses some; the assay was immunoSEQ multiplex PCR. This sample yields about 130,000 clones, of which approximately 90% are seen a single time; around 3.2% belongs to the top ten. The sequencing sample was made of peripheral blood. Receptors were obtained from a man aged 55 to 69 with active or convalescent COVID-19.

The gene calls are TRBV7-2 and TRBJ1-2; TRBD1 agrees at 8 bases. This CDR3 has 14 amino acids. Germline values: CDR1 SGHTA, CDR2 FQGNSA. The V and J ends lost 5 bases and 4 bases, in that order; junction bases with no gene match: 6. The CDR3 bases are TGTGCCAGCAGCCCTAAACAGGGGGGCTATGGCTACACCTTC. It is translated as CASSPKQGGYGYTF.

The chain joins TRBV5-6 to TRBJ2-7, with 9 bases matching TRBD1. Germline trimming cut 4 bases from V and 5 bases from J; bases unmatched to any gene: 13. The CDR3 extends over 16 amino acids. From germline, CDR1 is SGHDT and CDR2 YYEEEE. The CDR3 bases are TGTGCCAGCAGCCTATCCCGGGACAGGGTAATCAACGAGCAGTACTTC. It encodes CASSLSRDRVINEQYF.

This clone appeared once. V gene TRBV24-1 combines with J gene TRBJ2-7, with 13 nucleotides matching TRBD2. The CDR3 loop spans 16 amino acids. V lost 5 bases to trimming and J lost 4 bases; unmatched junction nucleotides: 7. CDR1 KGHDR and CDR2 SFDVKD come from the germline V gene. CDR3 protein: CATSASGTSGVYEQYF. The CDR3 coding sequence is TGTGCCACCAGTGCATCCGGGACTAGCGGGGTATACGAGCAGTACTTC.

The chain combines TRBV5-6 with TRBJ2-3; TRBD1 is a possible D gene (5 bases). Trimming took 4 bases from V and 4 from J, leaving 19 bases between them. Germline V gene sequence: CDR1 SGHDT, CDR2 YYEEEE. CDR3 size: 16 residues. The CDR3 loop is CASSPRTFPGPDTQYF. The CDR3 coding sequence is TGTGCCAGCAGCCCACGGACATTTCCTGGTCCAGATACGCAGTATTTT.

V usage is TRBV6-5 and J usage is TRBJ1-2; 7 bases are a match to TRBD1. V lost 7 bases and J lost 4; bases outside the gene matches: 9. The germline V gene encodes CDR1 MNHEY and CDR2 SVGAGI. There are 14 residues in the CDR3. CDR3 in DNA: TGTGCCAGCATCAGGACAGGCCTGGCCTATGGCTACACCTTC. It codes for CASIRTGLAYGYTF.